A selection of T cell receptor beta chains follows, all from one sample in a study of T cell responses to AZD1222 COVID-19 vaccine. Repertoires were generated with immunoSEQ multiplex PCR, while TCRdb's copy carries only in-frame clones and drops some. Of some 70,000 clones in the sample, around 83% were seen once. The sample was peripheral blood, taken on day 0 of AZD1222 vaccination. These receptors were obtained from an adult in good health. Each CDR3 is given with its conserved first and last residue. The order of the fields is CDR3 protein, CDR3 DNA, clone size, J gene, D gene, V gene. D genes are given only for firm matches. Part of the rows lack a size; the others show once, few, many or a class for expanded clones.

cdr3_aa: CASSPSRGLFGDTEAFF
cdr3_nt: TGTGCCAGCAGCCCCAGCAGGGGGCTTTTTGGGGACACTGAAGCTTTCTTT
clone_size: few
j_call: TRBJ1-1
d_call: TRBD1
v_call: TRBV9

cdr3_aa: CASSPGDYGYTF
cdr3_nt: TGTGCCAGCAGCCCAGGGGACTATGGCTACACCTTC
clone_size: once
j_call: TRBJ1-2
d_call: NA
v_call: TRBV28

cdr3_aa: CASTPRGSYGYTF
cdr3_nt: TGTGCCAGCACCCCACGGGGTAGCTATGGCTACACCTTC
clone_size: NA
j_call: TRBJ1-2
d_call: NA
v_call: TRBV7-9

cdr3_aa: CASGWTGGHYGYTF
cdr3_nt: TGCGCCAGCGGATGGACAGGGGGCCACTATGGCTACACCTTC
clone_size: NA
j_call: TRBJ1-2
d_call: TRBD1
v_call: TRBV10-1

cdr3_aa: CASSQDRSDGTF
cdr3_nt: TGTGCCAGCAGCCAAGATAGGAGTGATGGCACCTTC
clone_size: NA
j_call: TRBJ1-2
d_call: NA
v_call: TRBV3-1/TRBV3-2

cdr3_aa: CASSPRADYGYTF
cdr3_nt: TGTGCCAGCAGCCCTCGGGCAGATTATGGCTACACCTTC
clone_size: NA
j_call: TRBJ1-2
d_call: NA
v_call: TRBV27

cdr3_aa: CASSRGAGEAFF
cdr3_nt: TGTGCCAGCAGCCGGGGAGCAGGGGAAGCTTTCTTT
clone_size: NA
j_call: TRBJ1-1
d_call: NA
v_call: TRBV6-5

cdr3_aa: CASSFSGAAGNTIYF
cdr3_nt: TGTGCCAGCAGCTTTTCGGGGGCAGCTGGAAACACCATATATTTT
clone_size: NA
j_call: TRBJ1-3
d_call: NA
v_call: TRBV7-8

cdr3_aa: CASSGGLGRNTEAFF
cdr3_nt: TGCGCCAGCAGCGGAGGGCTAGGGAGGAACACTGAAGCTTTCTTT
clone_size: NA
j_call: TRBJ1-1
d_call: NA
v_call: TRBV5-1

cdr3_aa: CASISDRAHGYTF
cdr3_nt: TGTGCCAGCATCTCGGACAGGGCCCATGGCTACACCTTC
clone_size: NA
j_call: TRBJ1-2
d_call: TRBD1
v_call: TRBV28

cdr3_aa: CSARSNQPQHF
cdr3_nt: TGCAGTGCTAGGTCTAATCAGCCCCAGCATTTT
clone_size: NA
j_call: TRBJ1-5
d_call: NA
v_call: TRBV20-1

cdr3_aa: CAWSKGQAPSRGQFF
cdr3_nt: TGTGCCTGGAGTAAGGGACAGGCGCCGTCCCGGGGGCAGTTCTTC
clone_size: NA
j_call: TRBJ2-1
d_call: TRBD1
v_call: TRBV30

cdr3_aa: CASGLVQGTENTEAFF
cdr3_nt: TGTGCTAGTGGTTTGGTACAGGGGACAGAGAACACTGAAGCTTTCTTT
clone_size: once
j_call: TRBJ1-1
d_call: TRBD1
v_call: TRBV12-5

cdr3_aa: CASTQWGEKTYNEQFF
cdr3_nt: TGTGCCAGCACCCAGTGGGGGGAGAAAACCTACAATGAGCAGTTCTTC
clone_size: NA
j_call: TRBJ2-1
d_call: NA
v_call: TRBV7-9

cdr3_aa: CASSDPAYNEQFF
cdr3_nt: TGTGCCAGCAGCGACCCAGCTTACAATGAGCAGTTCTTC
clone_size: few
j_call: TRBJ2-1
d_call: NA
v_call: TRBV5-8

cdr3_aa: CASSLMAGDSGNTIYF
cdr3_nt: TGCGCCAGCAGCTTGATGGCAGGGGACTCTGGAAACACCATATATTTT
clone_size: NA
j_call: TRBJ1-3
d_call: NA
v_call: TRBV5-1

cdr3_aa: CASSPSGYEQYF
cdr3_nt: TGTGCCAGCAGCCCCAGTGGGTACGAGCAGTACTTC
clone_size: NA
j_call: TRBJ2-7
d_call: NA
v_call: TRBV11-2

cdr3_aa: CAGSGPTIETQYF
cdr3_nt: TGTGCCGGGTCCGGCCCAACGATAGAGACCCAGTACTTC
clone_size: NA
j_call: TRBJ2-5
d_call: NA
v_call: TRBV6-5

cdr3_aa: CASSIGTGANVLTF
cdr3_nt: TGTGCCAGTAGTATAGGTACGGGGGCCAACGTCCTGACTTTC
clone_size: NA
j_call: TRBJ2-6
d_call: NA
v_call: TRBV19

cdr3_aa: CASSPSGQGANEQYF
cdr3_nt: TGTGCCAGCAGCCCTAGCGGGCAGGGGGCGAACGAGCAGTACTTC
clone_size: NA
j_call: TRBJ2-7
d_call: NA
v_call: TRBV7-2

cdr3_aa: CASSLAGNEQYF
cdr3_nt: TGCGCCAGCAGCTTGGCCGGGAACGAGCAGTACTTC
clone_size: once
j_call: TRBJ2-7
d_call: NA
v_call: TRBV5-1

cdr3_aa: CASSEAFRIPQETQYF
cdr3_nt: TGTGCCAGCAGTGAAGCCTTCCGGATACCCCAAGAGACCCAGTACTTC
clone_size: NA
j_call: TRBJ2-5
d_call: NA
v_call: TRBV2

cdr3_aa: CASSARALHTEAFF
cdr3_nt: TGTGCCAGCAGCGCCCGGGCCCTACACACTGAAGCTTTCTTT
clone_size: NA
j_call: TRBJ1-1
d_call: NA
v_call: TRBV9

cdr3_aa: CASSLTPGTDGRQPQHF
cdr3_nt: TGTGCCAGCAGCTTAACGCCCGGGACAGACGGGCGTCAGCCCCAGCATTTT
clone_size: NA
j_call: TRBJ1-5
d_call: TRBD1
v_call: TRBV5-5

cdr3_aa: CASRIDRERNQPQHF
cdr3_nt: TGTGCCAGCAGGATTGACAGGGAGCGCAATCAGCCCCAGCATTTT
clone_size: NA
j_call: TRBJ1-5
d_call: TRBD1
v_call: TRBV28

cdr3_aa: CAWSVMSRGGKQYF
cdr3_nt: TGTGCCTGGAGTGTCATGAGTAGGGGGGGTAAGCAGTACTTC
clone_size: NA
j_call: TRBJ2-7
d_call: NA
v_call: TRBV30

cdr3_aa: CASSFSGSQPEAFF
cdr3_nt: TGTGCCAGCAGTTTTTCGGGCAGCCAGCCTGAGGCTTTCTTT
clone_size: NA
j_call: TRBJ1-1
d_call: NA
v_call: TRBV28

cdr3_aa: CASSSGAGIAGYTF
cdr3_nt: TGTGCCAGCAGCTCAGGGGCGGGTATTGCGGGCTACACCTTC
clone_size: NA
j_call: TRBJ1-2
d_call: NA
v_call: TRBV7-9

cdr3_aa: CASMRGPGETQYF
cdr3_nt: TGTGCCAGCATGAGGGGGCCGGGGGAGACCCAGTACTTC
clone_size: few
j_call: TRBJ2-5
d_call: TRBD1
v_call: TRBV27

cdr3_aa: CASSSGQNTEAFF
cdr3_nt: TGTGCCAGCAGCTCCGGACAGAACACTGAAGCTTTCTTT
clone_size: NA
j_call: TRBJ1-1
d_call: NA
v_call: TRBV11-2

cdr3_aa: CASSPGTGSLRYTF
cdr3_nt: TGTGCCAGCAGCCCCGGGACAGGGAGCTTGCGCTACACCTTC
clone_size: NA
j_call: TRBJ1-2
d_call: TRBD1
v_call: TRBV28

cdr3_aa: CATSSLIRTANPPQETQYF
cdr3_nt: TGTGCCACCAGCAGCCTTATACGGACAGCGAATCCCCCTCAAGAGACCCAGTACTTC
clone_size: NA
j_call: TRBJ2-5
d_call: NA
v_call: TRBV15

cdr3_aa: CASSLSPSKDTQYF
cdr3_nt: TGTGCCAGCAGCTTGTCCCCCTCCAAAGATACGCAGTATTTT
clone_size: NA
j_call: TRBJ2-3
d_call: NA
v_call: TRBV5-4

cdr3_aa: CASSSGTTYEQYF
cdr3_nt: TGTGCCAGCAGTTCAGGGACCACCTACGAGCAGTACTTC
clone_size: NA
j_call: TRBJ2-7
d_call: NA
v_call: TRBV28